The 18 T cell receptor beta chains reported below all come from one sample, sequenced in a study of early T cells in non-severe SARS-CoV-2 infection. One entry per CDR3 protein results from TCRdb running MiXCR on the 5' RACE reads. The data contain more than 65,000 distinct CDR3 sequences, around 12% of them seen just once; the ten biggest clones take up roughly 1.2%. The source material was whole blood. These receptors all stem from an adult who was a healthcare worker with PCR-confirmed SARS-CoV-2 infection or an uninfected control (not recorded which).

This clonotype was seen only a few times. The J gene is TRBJ1-4, the V gene TRBV28; tentative D call: TRBD1 (5 bases). V shed 8 bases and J shed 2 bases, with 12 bases lying between them. Germline values: CDR1 MDHEN, CDR2 SYDVKM. There are 14 residues in the CDR3. The CDR3 here is CASRRGLTNEKLFF. The DNA for the CDR3 is TGTGCCAGCCGGCGGGGGTTGACTAATGAAAAACTGTTTTTT.

Details on this clonotype: A much larger clone differs by one base, so this may be a read error. The genes are TRBV20-1 and TRBJ2-1; D possibly uses TRBD1 or TRBD2 (6 bases each). V lost 7 bases to trimming and J lost 9 bases, with 31 bases between them. The CDR3 is made up of 17 amino acids. Germline V lookup: CDR1 DFQATT, CDR2 SNEGSKA (reference sequence). CDR3 sequence (DNA): TGCAGTGTTCGGGGGACACTAGGGCTGAGGGACTTCGGTGAGCAGTTCTTC. Residues: CSVRGTLGLRDFGEQFF.

This clonotype occurred many times. V gene TRBV2 combines with J gene TRBJ2-7, with TRBD2 matching 8 bases. CDR1 and CDR2 from the germline V gene are SNHLY and FYNNEI. The CDR3 extends over 14 amino acids. J lost 2 bases, V lost 0 bases, and 0 bases had no gene match. The CDR3 sequence is CASSEASGAYEQYF. The DNA for the CDR3 is TGTGCCAGCAGTGAAGCTAGCGGGGCCTACGAGCAGTACTTC.

This clonotype was observed many times. The chain carries TRBV6-1 and TRBJ1-2, with 10 positions matching TRBD1. Germline-derived CDR1 and CDR2 are MNHNS and SASEGT. CDR3 size: 15 residues. V lost 5 bases, J lost 7 bases, and 10 bases stayed unmatched. Here the CDR3 DNA reads TGTGCCAGCAGTAAAGGGACAGGGGACTCAGGTGGCTACACCTTC. It encodes CASSKGTGDSGGYTF.

There are many counts of this clonotype. This rearrangement joins TRBV28 to TRBJ2-5; TRBD1 aligns across 9 bases. Looked up from germline, CDR1 is MDHEN and CDR2 is SYDVKM. This CDR3 has 15 amino acids. Trimming took 4 bases from V and 5 from J; bases not matched to a gene: 8. The CDR3 region has the DNA TGTGCCAGCAGTTCCGCGGACAGGGGTTATGAGACCCAGTACTTC. Translated: CASSSADRGYETQYF.

This clonotype was counted ten times or more. The rearrangement links TRBV7-9 to TRBJ2-1, with 13 bases that match TRBD2. Germline assignment: CDR1 SEHNR and CDR2 FQNEAQ (reference sequence). V shed 6 bases and J 8 bases; nucleotides not matched to a gene: 7. The CDR3 length is 15 residues. Here the CDR3 DNA reads TGTGCCAGCAGTCCACTAGCGGGAGGGCCCCATGAGCAGTTCTTC. It yields the protein CASSPLAGGPHEQFF.

This clonotype was seen ten or more times. The chain has TRBV10-1 and TRBJ2-7, with 8 positions matching TRBD1. The V gene end was trimmed by 0 bases and the J gene end by 6 bases; junction bases not matched to a gene: 4. The CDR3 is 14 amino acids. Germline V CDR1 and CDR2: WNHNN, SYGVQD (reference sequence). For the CDR3, the DNA is TGCGCCAGCAGTGAGTCCTGGACAGGGTCCGAGCAGTACTTC. Amino acid sequence: CASSESWTGSEQYF.

This clonotype occurred many times. The chain has TRBV27 and TRBJ2-1, with D unclear. The CDR3 contains 11 residues. Germline V gene lookup returns CDR1 MNHEY and CDR2 SMNVEV (reference sequence). Trimming cost V 6 bases and J 7 bases, with 7 bases left between them. This CDR3 is CASRTDNEQFF. The DNA for the CDR3 is TGTGCCAGCAGGACCGATAATGAGCAGTTCTTC.

Worth noting for this clonotype: A read error may be the cause here, since a much bigger clone is one base away. The chain joins TRBV12-3 or TRBV12-4 to TRBJ1-2; D is unclear. This CDR3 is built from 13 residues. The CDR3 sequence: CTSSFGRNYGYTF. As DNA, the CDR3 is TGTACCAGCAGTTTTGGAAGGAACTATGGCTACACCTTC.

This clonotype was recorded at least ten times. This chain uses TRBV7-2 with TRBJ2-7; D gene uncertain. CDR1 and CDR2 from the germline V gene are SGHTA and FQGNSA. V lost 3 bases to trimming and J lost 2 bases, with 5 bases between them. There are 12 residues in the CDR3. The CDR3 DNA follows: TGTGCCAGCAGCTTTAGTCCCTACGAGCAGTACTTC. Amino acids: CASSFSPYEQYF.

This clonotype was recorded at least ten times. The chain combines TRBV27 with TRBJ2-7; D may match TRBD1 or TRBD2 (7 bases each). Germline V lookup: CDR1 MNHEY, CDR2 SMNVEV (reference sequence). CDR3 length equals 15 residues. Trimming shortened V by 2 bases and J by 4 bases, and 15 bases separated the two germline ends. The CDR3 region is CASSLQGGEGYEQYF. Written as DNA, the CDR3 is TGTGCCAGCAGTTTACAGGGGGGGGAGGGATACGAGCAGTACTTC.

The table lists this clonotype with many counts. The chain recombines TRBV20-1 with TRBJ2-3, with 8 positions matching TRBD1. The germline gives CDR1 DFQATT, CDR2 SNEGSKA (reference sequence). The CDR3 covers 13 residues. Losses at the gene ends were 1 base for V and 7 bases for J; bases not matched to a gene: 4. For the CDR3, the DNA is TGCAGTGCTAGAGTCGACAGGGGCTATACGCAGTATTTT. Residues: CSARVDRGYTQYF.

The rearrangement links TRBV20-1 to TRBJ2-7; possibly TRBD1 or TRBD2 for D (5 bases each). Germline V gene lookup returns CDR1 DFQATT and CDR2 SNEGSKA (reference sequence). The CDR3 is 12 amino acids. With 5 bases removed from V and 2 bases from J, the gap between germline ends came to 10 bases. The CDR3 sequence: CSAGDETYEQYF. The CDR3 DNA reads TGCAGTGCTGGGGACGAAACCTACGAGCAGTACTTC.

This clonotype came up many times. The rearrangement uses TRBV19 and TRBJ1-4; D gene uncertain. The CDR3 is made up of 15 amino acids. Germline V CDR1 and CDR2: LNHDA, SQIVND (reference sequence). Deletions cut 3 bases from V and 1 base from J, with 9 bases between. CDR3: CASSMDGRTNEKLFF. CDR3 DNA: TGTGCCAGTAGTATGGACGGGAGAACTAATGAAAAACTGTTTTTT.

This clonotype was seen repeatedly, ten times or more. The V and J genes are TRBV10-3 and TRBJ1-6; D unresolved. Trimming stripped 0 bases from V and 8 bases from J, with 11 bases between. The CDR3 totals 15 residues. Germline loops: CDR1 ENHRY, CDR2 SYGVKD. CDR3 amino acids: CAISESSTLDSPLHF. CDR3 in DNA: TGTGCCATCAGTGAGTCCTCCACACTGGATTCACCCCTCCACTTT.

This clonotype was seen many times. The CDR3: CASSEGQVSNQPQHF. In nucleotides, the CDR3 is TGTGCCAGCAGTGAAGGTCAGGTTAGCAATCAGCCCCAGCATTTT. The chain is built from TRBV2 and TRBJ1-5; D unclear. CDR3 length equals 15 residues. Trimming removed 1 base from V and 0 bases from J, with 7 bases in between. Germline CDR1 is SNHLY and CDR2 is FYNNEI.

This chain links TRBV6-2 or TRBV6-3 with TRBJ2-7; the D is unclear. Germline V gives CDR1 MNHEY, CDR2 SVGEGT. Trimming removed 6 bases at V and 4 bases at J, with 13 bases between. The CDR3 has 13 amino acids. CDR3: CASRTDWGYEQYF. CDR3 DNA sequence: TGTGCCAGCAGAACAGATTGGGGTTACGAGCAGTACTTC.

This clonotype was counted many times. The V call is TRBV28, the J call TRBJ2-5, with 8 bases fitting TRBD2. Germline V CDR1 and CDR2: MDHEN, SYDVKM. The ends lost 3 bases at V and 0 bases at J; junction bases unmatched: 12. The CDR3 length is 18 residues. This CDR3 reads CASSFPATSGGHQETQYF. CDR3 nucleotide sequence: TGTGCCAGCAGTTTTCCGGCCACGAGCGGGGGCCACCAAGAGACCCAGTACTTC.